The 20 T cell receptor beta chains given below trace back to one sample, sequenced in a study of blood T cells in healthy people across ages. Then a second PCR, running roughly 7 to 11 cycles, was carried out with a sample-barcoded 5' primer and a J-beta primer mix. TCRdb re-analysed the 5' RACE reads in MiXCR, keeping a single row per CDR3 protein. Of fewer than 950,000 distinct CDR3 sequences detected, roughly 50% appear once; the ten largest clones hold under 50%. Sequencing used blood. Receptors were obtained from an elderly man in good health.

This clonotype was seen more than once but under ten times. The chain carries TRBV5-1 and TRBJ2-1; 8 bases are a match to TRBD2. Germline V gene lookup returns CDR1 SGHRS and CDR2 YFSETQ. J gave up 5 bases and V 4 bases, and 11 bases lay outside the gene matches. The CDR3 has 16 amino acids. The CDR3 is CASSTALAGMNNEQFF. The CDR3, as DNA: TGCGCCAGCAGCACCGCGTTAGCGGGAATGAACAATGAGCAGTTCTTC.

DNA of the CDR3: TGTGCCAGCAGTTACGCGCTAGCGAGCCACGAGCAGTACTTC. It specifies CASSYALASHEQYF. The V call is TRBV6-5, the J call TRBJ2-5; perhaps TRBD2 as D (6 bases). The J call is uncertain, as TRBJ2-7 better fits the DNA end. Germline V CDR1 and CDR2: MNHEY, SVGAGI. The CDR3 contains 14 residues.

This clonotype was picked up one time. The rearrangement links TRBV25-1 to TRBJ1-4, with D uncertain. The ends were cut back, 2 bases at V and 7 bases at J, with 11 bases in the middle. The germline V gene encodes CDR1 MGHDK and CDR2 SYGVNS. This CDR3 contains 14 residues. The DNA for the CDR3 is TGTGCCAGCAGTGAACCCAGGCCGGGTGAAAAACTGTTTTTT. The encoded protein is CASSEPRPGEKLFF.

The chain recombines TRBV5-1 with TRBJ2-3; 10 bases agree with TRBD2. V shed 4 bases and J 14 bases; nucleotides not matched to a gene: 19. CDR1 and CDR2 from the germline V gene are SGHRS and YFSETQ. The CDR3 has 16 amino acids. The CDR3 sequence is CASSPMTSGQHSYAYF. CDR3 bases: TGCGCCAGCAGCCCAATGACTAGCGGGCAGCACAGTTACGCGTATTTT.

The chain employs TRBV7-2 and TRBJ2-7; 10 nucleotides align to TRBD2. V gave up 1 base and J gave up 4 bases; unmatched junction bases: 7. The CDR3 sequence is 16 residues long. CDR1 SGHTA and CDR2 FQGNSA come from the germline V gene. As DNA, the CDR3 is TGTGCCAGCAGCTTAGGCCTAGCGGGAGTAGGGTACGAGCAGTACTTC. This encodes CASSLGLAGVGYEQYF.

The CDR3 protein is CSVVGGVGADTQYF. The CDR3 DNA reads as TGCAGCGTTGTGGGGGGAGTTGGCGCAGATACGCAGTATTTT. V and J are TRBV29-1 and TRBJ2-3; perhaps TRBD2 as D (6 bases). The V gene lost 4 bases and the J gene lost 4 bases, with 15 bases spanning the gap. The length of the CDR3 is 14 residues. From germline, CDR1 is SQVTM and CDR2 ANQGSEA.

This chain uses TRBV12-3 or TRBV12-4 with TRBJ2-3, with D possibly being TRBD1 or TRBD2 (5 bases each). The CDR3 spans 15 residues. With 6 bases removed from V and 0 bases from J, the gap between germline ends came to 13 bases. The chain's CDR3 is CASRGEALSTDTQYF. CDR3 sequence (DNA): TGTGCCAGCAGGGGGGAAGCACTTAGCACAGATACGCAGTATTTT.

This clonotype was seen more than once but under ten times. The chain joins TRBV10-3 to TRBJ2-7, with TRBD2 matching 10 bases. The CDR3 sequence is 15 residues long. Germline-derived CDR1 and CDR2 are ENHRY and SYGVKD. Trimming took 5 bases from V and 7 from J; bases not matched to a gene: 11. The DNA for the CDR3 is TGTGCCATCAGTCGGACTAGCGGTTTATCGGTGGAGCAGTACTTC. Translating gives CAISRTSGLSVEQYF.

The V and J genes are TRBV5-5 and TRBJ2-1, with D uncertain. V lost 0 bases and J lost 0, with 10 bases in between. The CDR3 totals 16 residues. The germline V gene has CDR1 SGHKS and CDR2 YYEKEE (reference sequence). The CDR3 region is CASSLGSASSYNEQFF. DNA of the CDR3: TGTGCCAGCAGCTTGGGCTCAGCCAGCTCCTACAATGAGCAGTTCTTC.

This clonotype was seen only a few times. This chain joins TRBV28 and TRBJ1-2; D possibly corresponds to TRBD1 (5 bases). The CDR3 totals 14 residues. Trimming stripped 7 bases from V and 3 bases from J, with 15 bases between. Germline V gives CDR1 MDHEN, CDR2 SYDVKM. CDR3 amino acids: CASTGGGEYYGYTF. CDR3 nucleotide sequence: TGTGCCAGCACCGGTGGGGGGGAATACTATGGCTACACCTTC.

This clonotype was recorded a few times. The rearrangement links TRBV6-1 to TRBJ1-1; the D is unclear. This CDR3 has 12 residues. Trimming pared 6 bases from V and 4 bases from J, leaving 9 bases between. The germline V gene has CDR1 MNHNS and CDR2 SASEGT. CDR3 residues: CASRAVVTEAFF. CDR3 sequence (DNA): TGTGCCAGCAGGGCCGTTGTCACTGAAGCTTTCTTT.

V and J are TRBV9 and TRBJ2-5, with D maybe TRBD2 (6 bases). The J call may be incorrect, as the DNA end agrees better with TRBJ2-7. The CDR3 runs to 14 residues. Germline V CDR1 and CDR2: SGDLS, YYNGEE. Here the CDR3 reads CASSVAGRNGEQYF. CDR3 DNA sequence: TGTGCCAGCAGCGTAGCCGGGAGAAACGGCGAGCAGTACTTC.

This clonotype was counted only a few times. The chain combines TRBV24-1 with TRBJ2-1, with a tentative D call TRBD1 (5 bases). The germline gives CDR1 KGHDR, CDR2 SFDVKD. Deletions cut 1 base from V and 10 bases from J, with 13 bases between. This CDR3 spans 14 amino acids. The CDR3 nucleotides read TGTGCCACCAGTGATTTCCCCGACAGTTCGGAGCAGTTCTTC. Translated, it gives CATSDFPDSSEQFF.

The gene calls are TRBV5-6 and TRBJ1-2, with a weak D call TRBD1 (6 bases). The CDR3 has 13 amino acids. V was cut by 3 bases and J by 4 bases, with 10 bases left in between. Germline V gene sequence: CDR1 SGHDT, CDR2 YYEEEE. CDR3 nucleotides: TGTGCCAGCAGCTCGACAGGCGCCTATGGCTACACCTTC. It codes for CASSSTGAYGYTF.

This clonotype occurred a few times. Written as DNA, the CDR3 is TGTGCCAGCAGCAAAGAGGGGTTCCAAGAGACCCAGTACTTC. Encoded protein: CASSKEGFQETQYF. The chain is built from TRBV9 and TRBJ2-5; perhaps D is TRBD1 or TRBD2 (5 bases each). Trimming took 4 bases from V and 1 from J, leaving 11 bases between them. Germline V gene data show CDR1 as SGDLS and CDR2 as YYNGEE. This CDR3 is built from 14 residues.

The chain recombines TRBV9 with TRBJ1-2, with D possibly TRBD1 on 6 matching bases. Germline loops: CDR1 SGDLS, CDR2 YYNGEE. The CDR3 runs 16 residues. V lost 4 bases, J lost 3 bases, and 19 bases lay in between. The CDR3 nucleotides are TGTGCCAGCAGCCCCCACATTCGGACAGACTACTATGGCTACACCTTC. Residues: CASSPHIRTDYYGYTF.

This chain links TRBV5-1 with TRBJ1-2; a possible D gene is TRBD1 (6 bases). CDR1 is SGHRS, CDR2 YFSETQ, per germline. The V end lost 0 bases, the J end lost 8 bases, and 17 bases lay between the germline ends. The CDR3 runs 15 residues. The CDR3 DNA follows: TGCGCCAGCAGCTTGGGTAGCAGGGGAGCTGCCGGCTACACCTTC. It yields the protein CASSLGSRGAAGYTF.

J is TRBJ2-5 and V is TRBV15, with TRBD2 matching 7 bases. CDR1 and CDR2 from the germline V gene are LNHNV and YYDKDF (reference sequence). CDR3 length equals 17 residues. The ends lost 1 base at V and 2 bases at J; junction bases unmatched: 10. Here the CDR3 reads CATSRVVVAGTQETQYF. CDR3 bases: TGTGCCACCAGCAGAGTCGTGGTAGCGGGTACTCAAGAGACCCAGTACTTC.

This chain connects TRBV11-1 to TRBJ1-1; 7 nucleotides line up with TRBD1. This CDR3 comprises 14 residues. The ends lost 8 bases at V and 1 base at J; junction bases unmatched: 7. Germline CDR1 and CDR2: SGHAT and FQDESV (reference sequence). CDR3 residues: CASRKDRANTEAFF. The CDR3 DNA reads TGTGCCAGCCGAAAAGACAGGGCGAACACTGAAGCTTTCTTT.

The gene calls are TRBV5-6 and TRBJ1-2; D not certain. The germline V gene encodes CDR1 SGHDT and CDR2 YYEEEE. V lost 6 bases to trimming and J lost 0 bases, with 12 bases between them. CDR3 length: 14 amino acids. CDR3 nucleotide sequence: TGTGCCAGCACCGAAGGCGGGTCTAACTATGGCTACACCTTC. It codes for CASTEGGSNYGYTF.